Included here is one TCR beta chain sequence, with context. Its antigen is currently not known. Base qualities are not at hand, and no much larger clone is one base apart. Participants in the prospective study were aged about 18 to 95 years, lived in some 24 United States geographic areas, and enrolled through a virtual design. In the prospective study, cohorts were assigned on the basis of participant-reported clinical history obtained from a screening survey and a study questionnaire. For ImmuneRACE Cohort 3, a participant was defined as recovered based on two consecutive negative NP/OP PCR tests, clearance by a healthcare professional, or resolution of symptoms. In the prospective study, mobile phlebotomists collected whole blood, serum and a nasopharyngeal or oropharyngeal swab from each participant. Participants in the prospective study had the option to provide additional blood draws and questionnaires over a roughly 2-month period. Prospective study blood samples were shipped either frozen or at room temperature before DNA extraction.

TCRbeta CDR3 regions were amplified from genomic DNA by means of the immunoSEQ Assay, a bias-controlled multiplex PCR. From the authors' description of their analysis: Within the assay, amplification of reference gene primers was used to estimate how many nucleated cells each sample contained. To quantify the absolute abundance of each unique TCRbeta CDR3 rearrangement, sequence reads were collapsed and filtered. Productive Simpson clonality was computed per sample as the square root of Simpson's diversity index over productive rearrangements. Entries here come from immuneACCESS through TCRdb and include only in-frame sequences with V and J called. Some clones fail to appear in such tables; in the studies checked, an unresolved V gene covers under half of the shortfall, and the cause of the remainder is unknown. V and J calls and clone size are those listed in that table; D and trimming were worked out from the DNA. A total of around 150,000 clones appear in this sample, 88% of them only once. Around 7% of the sample lies in the top ten.

This entry belongs to a study of blood T cell repertoires in COVID-19 (dated by TCRdb to about 2020). The study in broad terms: Collaborator samples came from the United States, Italy and Spain and covered acute and convalescent phases of COVID-19. Where available, HLA class I and class II types were obtained from metadata supplied by the sample provider rather than from assay-based typing. Deeply sampled blood TCRbeta repertoires from subjects exposed to, actively infected with, or recovered from COVID-19 were included in the dataset. The material from the prospective study consisted of cDNA or gDNA derived from T cells, B-cell-depleted T cells, or PBMCs. A freely available public database, intended as a resource for researchers studying the immune response to SARS-CoV-2, is where the repertoires were released. Nearly every sample came with metadata listing a de-identified subject ID, COVID-19 status, age in years and sex. Samples were obtained from the ongoing ImmuneRACE study (first 160 participants) and from roughly 1,300 subjects provided by 6 global collaborators.

The germline V gene supplies CDR1 MNHEY and CDR2 SVGEGT. There are 15 amino acids in the CDR3, from cysteine to phenylalanine inclusive. Here the CDR3 DNA is all that survives: 45 bases in frame from base 1. Compared with germline, V lacks 3 bases and J lacks 5 bases; bases without a gene match: 7. Paper-wide results and their limitations: How much clinical and demographic metadata was included differed by source and by participant, and the metadata was provided uncurated.

The TCR sequence derives from a woman aged 45-65 years who had recovered from COVID-19. The rearrangement joined TRBV6-2 or TRBV6-3 to TRBJ1-5; 7 junctional bases match TRBD1. The sample taken for sequencing was PBMCs or T cells enriched from blood (not recorded which). The CDR3 protein is CASSYPYDRDQPQHF. The nucleotides are TGTGCCAGCAGTTATCCATACGACAGGGATCAGCCCCAGCATTTT.